The next 14 T cell receptor beta chains were all read from a single sample in a study of T-cell memory formation after mild COVID-19. MiXCR, run by TCRdb on the 5' RACE reads, gives a single entry per CDR3 protein. This sample yields a few hundred thousand distinct CDR3 sequences, of which 15% to 20% are seen a single time; around a fifth belongs to the top ten. The sequenced sample consisted of PBMCs or a T cell subset sorted from them (not recorded which). The receptors stem from a young man who had mild COVID-19 (a few samples of this study predate the infection). Cell type and time point are not known.

With regard to this clonotype: A junction end diverges from the germline sequence, so it may reflect a read error. The J gene is TRBJ2-1, the V gene TRBV7-8, with 14 bases aligning to TRBD2. The CDR3 runs 16 residues. Germline CDR1 reads SGHVS; CDR2 reads FQNEAQ. As DNA, the CDR3 is TGTGGCAGCAGCTCTGTAACGGGACTAGCGGGAGATGAGCAGTTCTTC. Encoded protein: CGSSSVTGLAGDEQFF.

This clonotype was picked up a small number of times. This chain uses TRBV6-5 with TRBJ1-4; D gene uncertain. The CDR3 totals 13 residues. Trimming shortened V by 2 bases and J by 3 bases, and 4 bases separated the two germline ends. Germline CDR1 and CDR2: MNHEY and SVGAGI. The CDR3 loop reads CASSYGANEKLFF. In DNA form, the CDR3 reads TGTGCCAGCAGTTACGGGGCTAATGAAAAACTGTTTTTT.

The CDR3 sequence is CASGPGPPNTDTQYF. In nucleotides, the CDR3 is TGTGCCAGTGGTCCGGGACCACCCAACACAGATACGCAGTATTTT. This sequence joins TRBV7-3 and TRBJ2-3; D is possibly TRBD1 or TRBD2 (5 bases each). The CDR3 length is 15 residues. The germline V and J ends were trimmed by 9 bases and 2 bases, with 18 bases remaining between them. Germline V gene data show CDR1 as SGHTA and CDR2 as FQGTGA.

This clonotype was seen more than once but under ten times. The gene calls are TRBV5-4 and TRBJ2-7; 8 positions agree with TRBD2. Germline CDR1 SGHNT, CDR2 YYREEE (reference sequence). This CDR3 region has 16 residues. V shed 4 bases, J shed 2 bases, and the junction held 11 bases outside the gene matches. CDR3 sequence (DNA): TGTGCCAGCAGCCACAAAGGCGGGGGGACCCCCTACGAGCAGTACGTC. Its translation is CASSHKGGGTPYEQYV.

This clonotype was found a few times. CDR3 coding DNA: TGCAGCGTTGCCCCCACAGGCCCAGGGGGCTACACCTTC. Translated, it gives CSVAPTGPGGYTF. This rearrangement joins TRBV29-1 to TRBJ1-2, with D possibly being TRBD1 (5 bases). Germline CDR1 SQVTM, CDR2 ANQGSEA. V lost 4 bases to trimming and J lost 8 bases, with 17 bases between them. The CDR3 has 13 amino acids.

The chain combines TRBV15 with TRBJ2-1; D not resolved. Germline V lookup: CDR1 LNHNV, CDR2 YYDKDF (reference sequence). The CDR3 spans 15 residues. V was pared by 1 base and J by 0 bases, with 7 bases between. This CDR3 reads CATSRGVSSYNEQFF. The CDR3 bases are TGTGCCACCAGCAGAGGCGTGAGCTCCTACAATGAGCAGTTCTTC.

This clonotype was counted between two and nine times. This chain connects TRBV9 to TRBJ1-4, with D tentatively TRBD1 (5 bases). The germline gives CDR1 SGDLS, CDR2 YYNGEE. The CDR3 is 14 residues long. Deletions cut 1 base from V and 8 bases from J, with 12 bases between. CDR3 in DNA: TGTGCCAGCAGCGTATCAGCTCAGGGAGAAAAACTGTTTTTT. Protein product: CASSVSAQGEKLFF.

This clonotype was recorded many times. The rearrangement uses TRBV3-1 and TRBJ1-5; no definite D call. The CDR3 covers 13 residues. Trimming cost V 0 bases and J 7 bases, with 7 bases left between them. Germline CDR1 reads LGHDT; CDR2 reads YNNKEL (reference sequence). The CDR3 coding sequence is TGTGCCAGCAGCCAAGATTTAGGCCAGCCCCAGCATTTT. Translation gives CASSQDLGQPQHF.

The J gene is TRBJ2-3, the V gene TRBV15; no clear D. The CDR3 covers 13 residues. The V end was cut by 5 bases, the J end by 2 bases, with 8 bases between. CDR1 and CDR2 (germline): LNHNV, YYDKDF (reference sequence). CDR3 sequence: CATSVVLTDTQYF. The CDR3 DNA follows: TGTGCCACCAGCGTGGTCCTCACAGATACGCAGTATTTT. Looking up the rest from reference TRBV15 and TRBJ2-3 gives the full variable domain: DAMVIQNPRYQVTQFGKPVTLSCSQTLNHNVMYWYQQKSSQAPKLLFHYYDKDFNNEADTPDNFQSRRPNTSFCFLDIRSPGLGDTAMYLCATSVVLTDTQYFGPGTRLTVL.

This clonotype was recorded a few times. The rearrangement links TRBV7-6 to TRBJ2-1; tentatively, D is TRBD2 (6 bases). Per the germline V gene, CDR1 is SGHVS and CDR2 is FNYEAQ. Trimming removed 5 bases from V and 5 bases from J, with 7 bases in between. CDR3 length equals 12 residues. CDR3 sequence: CASSTGDNEQFF. The CDR3 nucleotides read TGTGCCAGCAGCACGGGGGACAATGAGCAGTTCTTC.

A few counts support this clonotype. This sequence joins TRBV6-2 or TRBV6-3 and TRBJ2-5, with D possibly called TRBD1 or TRBD2 (5 bases each). This CDR3 spans 15 amino acids. The germline V gene encodes CDR1 MNHEY and CDR2 SVGEGT. V was trimmed by 6 bases and J by 2 bases, leaving 16 bases between them. Here the CDR3 reads CASRKGTQRQETQYF. CDR3 coding DNA: TGTGCCAGCAGAAAAGGGACCCAGCGGCAAGAGACCCAGTACTTC.

The rearrangement links TRBV24-1 to TRBJ2-5; 8 bases agree with TRBD1. There are 14 residues in the CDR3. V gave up 4 bases and J gave up 9 bases; unmatched junction bases: 9. CDR1 KGHDR and CDR2 SFDVKD come from the germline V gene. The CDR3 nucleotides are TGTGCCACCAGTGACAGGGACAGGACCAGGGCCCAGTACTTC. Residues: CATSDRDRTRAQYF.

This clonotype was counted many times. V and J are TRBV5-1 and TRBJ1-2, with D uncertain. The CDR3 runs 12 residues. Germline lookup yields CDR1 SGHRS and CDR2 YFSETQ. Trimming removed 2 bases at V and 8 bases at J, with 10 bases between. CDR3 in amino acids: CASSFGGSGYTF. CDR3 coding DNA: TGCGCCAGCAGCTTCGGTGGATCGGGCTACACCTTC.

This clonotype occurred a few times. The chain uses TRBV11-2 and TRBJ1-2; D unclear. The CDR3 spans 15 residues. Germline V gene data show CDR1 as SGHAT and CDR2 as FQNNGV. V was cut by 0 bases and J by 4 bases, with 12 bases left in between. This CDR3 reads CASSLDIGGSYGYTF. The CDR3 coding sequence is TGTGCCAGCAGCTTAGATATCGGAGGGAGCTATGGCTACACCTTC.